A single sample is the source of the 22 T cell receptor beta chains below, sequenced in a study of CXCR3-negative and CXCR3-positive naive CD8 T cells. UMI-labeled 5' RACE TRB cDNA libraries were prepared from the cells. TCRdb reanalyzed the 5' RACE reads and collapses them to one entry per CDR3 protein, without DNA. The sample table includes some 40,000 distinct CDR3 sequences. Material for sequencing was memory CD8+ T cells from blood. All receptors come from a human donor in good health. Some clones in this sample may be carry-over from other donors' samples.

V is TRBV4-2 and J is TRBJ2-1; the D call from TCRdb, TRBD1, cannot be confirmed without DNA. The length of the CDR3 is 17 residues. Germline V gene data show CDR1 as LGHNA and CDR2 as YNFKEQ. The CDR3: CASSQDLEGAAYNEQFF.

The rearrangement joins TRBV29-1 to TRBJ1-1. CDR3 length: 11 residues. Germline V gene sequence: CDR1 SQVTM, CDR2 ANQGSEA. CDR3: CSVRTNTEAFF.

V is TRBV29-1 and J is TRBJ2-1; TCRdb's D gene call, TRBD2, goes unchecked for lack of DNA. This CDR3 is built from 14 residues. The germline V gene has CDR1 SQVTM and CDR2 ANQGSEA. The chain's CDR3 is CSVILGPSAGEQFF.

CDR3: CSAERNTEAFF. The J gene is TRBJ1-1, the V gene TRBV29-1. The germline CDR1 and CDR2 sequences are SQVTM and ANQGSEA. The CDR3 covers 11 residues.

This chain connects TRBV7-3 to TRBJ2-3; the TCRdb call, TRBD2, lacks DNA for checking. Germline V lookup: CDR1 SGHTA, CDR2 FQGTGA. This CDR3 contains 16 residues. CDR3 sequence: CASSLRPSGVVDTQYF. Supplemented by reference TRBV7-3 and TRBJ2-3, the full variable domain reads GAGVSQTPSNKVTEKGKYVELRCDPISGHTALYWYRQSLGQGPEFLIYFQGTGAADDSGLPNDRFFAVRPEGSVSTLKIQRTERGDSAVYLCASSLRPSGVVDTQYFGPGTRLTVL.

The chain uses TRBV14 and TRBJ2-7; TCRdb calls TRBD1, which cannot be checked without DNA. This CDR3 spans 16 amino acids. Germline CDR1 is SGHDN and CDR2 is FVKESK. The CDR3 region is CASSQDWGEGLYEQYF.

The chain combines TRBV7-6 with TRBJ2-3; TCRdb calls TRBD1, which cannot be checked without DNA. Looked up from germline, CDR1 is SGHVS and CDR2 is FNYEAQ. There are 12 residues in the CDR3. The CDR3 here is CASSSPRDTQYF.

The genes are TRBV6-5 and TRBJ1-2; the TCRdb call, TRBD1, lacks DNA for checking. In germline, CDR1 is MNHEY, CDR2 SVGAGI. The CDR3 totals 14 residues. CDR3: CASSYWVRGGGYTF.

The rearrangement joins TRBV27 to TRBJ2-7; checking the TCRdb D call of TRBD2 is not possible without DNA. CDR3 size: 16 residues. CDR1 is MNHEY, CDR2 SMNVEV, per germline (reference sequence). The CDR3 reads CASSLRGLADLYEQYF.

The J gene is TRBJ1-1, the V gene TRBV9; checking the TCRdb D call of TRBD1 is not possible without DNA. The germline V gene has CDR1 SGDLS and CDR2 YYNGEE. The CDR3 is 14 residues long. CDR3 protein: CASSVGQGGTEAFF.

This sequence joins TRBV29-1 and TRBJ2-7; TCRdb selects TRBD1, and the lack of DNA leaves this call unchecked. Germline V gene sequence: CDR1 SQVTM, CDR2 ANQGSEA. The length of the CDR3 is 11 residues. CDR3 sequence reads: CSVRAGDEQYF.

This chain uses TRBV7-2 with TRBJ2-3. The CDR3 length is 14 residues. The germline gives CDR1 SGHTA, CDR2 FQGNSA. This chain's CDR3 is CASKPTFLTDTQYF. The whole variable domain, filled in from reference TRBV7-2 and TRBJ2-3, reads GAGVSQSPSNKVTEKGKDVELRCDPISGHTALYWYRQSLGQGLEFLIYFQGNSAPDKSGLPSDRFSAERTGGSVSTLTIQRTQQEDSAVYLCASKPTFLTDTQYFGPGTRLTVL.

This chain uses TRBV5-1 with TRBJ2-7; TCRdb's D gene call, TRBD2, goes unchecked for lack of DNA. Germline V lookup: CDR1 SGHRS, CDR2 YFSETQ. This CDR3 contains 13 residues. The CDR3 loop reads CASSSDRGAEQYF.

The chain carries TRBV29-1 and TRBJ2-7; TCRdb returns TRBD1, unconfirmable since there is no DNA. Germline V gives CDR1 SQVTM, CDR2 ANQGSEA. The CDR3 length is 13 residues. CDR3 loop: CSVTGGTTYEQYF.

Here the CDR3 reads CASSIGTSGAYEQYF. The gene calls are TRBV19 and TRBJ2-7; the TCRdb call, TRBD2, lacks DNA for checking. Germline V gene lookup returns CDR1 LNHDA and CDR2 SQIVND (reference sequence). The CDR3 has 15 amino acids.

V is TRBV6-2 or TRBV6-3 and J is TRBJ2-7; TCRdb calls TRBD1, which cannot be checked without DNA. Germline values: CDR1 MNHEY, CDR2 SVGEGT. The CDR3 length is 13 residues. The CDR3 reads CASEGGRTYEQYF.

V is TRBV28 and J is TRBJ1-6; TCRdb names TRBD1, which stays unverified in the absence of DNA. The CDR3 has 18 residues. Germline values: CDR1 MDHEN, CDR2 SYDVKM. CDR3 in amino acids: CASSFLGVQSSYNSPLHF.

The V and J genes are TRBV7-9 and TRBJ1-2; TCRdb names TRBD1, which stays unverified in the absence of DNA. Per germline, CDR1 SEHNR and CDR2 FQNEAQ (reference sequence). The length of the CDR3 is 19 residues. The CDR3 is CASSSTGTGDPKGSYGYTF.

This rearrangement joins TRBV20-1 to TRBJ2-1; TCRdb designates TRBD2, a call that cannot be tested without DNA. Germline loops: CDR1 DFQATT, CDR2 SNEGSKA (reference sequence). This CDR3 spans 14 amino acids. The CDR3 here is CSALSGSSYNEQFF.

The chain is built from TRBV20-1 and TRBJ1-4. Germline V gene data show CDR1 as DFQATT and CDR2 as SNEGSKA (reference sequence). This CDR3 contains 12 residues. CDR3 protein: CSAKGMSEKLFF.

The V and J genes are TRBV4-3 and TRBJ2-7. The CDR3 has 15 amino acids. Germline CDR1 is LGHNA and CDR2 is YSLEER. This CDR3 reads CASSQDPGTTYEQYF.

The chain joins TRBV29-1 to TRBJ2-7; TCRdb's D gene call, TRBD1, goes unchecked for lack of DNA. This CDR3 region has 14 residues. CDR1 is SQVTM and CDR2 is ANQGSEA in the germline V gene. CDR3 region: CSVEDRAGYDEQYF.